Listed below are T cell receptor beta chains from one sample, sequenced in a study of CD8 T cells in Susac syndrome. TCRdb redid the calling of the immunoSEQ multiplex PCR reads with MiXCR, one entry per CDR3 protein. This sample yields 100,000 to 110,000 distinct CDR3 sequences, of which approximately 95% are seen a single time; 0.25% to 0.35% belongs to the top ten. Sequenced sample: CD8+ T cells from PBMCs. These receptors were obtained from a human donor with Susac syndrome. The conserved cysteine and the conserved F or W are not part of the CDR3 here. Each record gives: clone size, J gene, V gene, CDR3 protein. The size entry is marked missing in some rows and otherwise reads once, few, many or a size class.

size: -; J: TRBJ2-2; V: TRBV6-2/TRBV6-3; CDR3: ASSSGGRTGELF
size: -; J: TRBJ2-1; V: TRBV14; CDR3: ASRDGVPGVDEQF
size: -; J: TRBJ2-5; V: TRBV4-2; CDR3: ASSQDKGQGAETQY
size: -; J: TRBJ2-1; V: TRBV12-3/TRBV12-4; CDR3: ASSVSWALSYNEQF
size: -; J: TRBJ2-5; V: TRBV28; CDR3: ASSHRGGLETQY
size: -; J: TRBJ2-5; V: TRBV19; CDR3: ASSIRTSGSETQY
size: -; J: TRBJ2-2; V: TRBV12-3/TRBV12-4; CDR3: ASGGGGSAGELF
size: -; J: TRBJ1-2; V: TRBV5-4; CDR3: ASEGQGGNGYT
size: once; J: TRBJ2-5; V: TRBV5-6; CDR3: ASRGGGGETQY
size: once; J: TRBJ2-7; V: TRBV7-2; CDR3: ASNDDSYEQY
size: once; J: TRBJ1-1; V: TRBV29-1; CDR3: SVVQMNTEAF
size: -; J: TRBJ2-5; V: TRBV6-6; CDR3: ASSRQAGPSETQY
size: -; J: TRBJ1-2; V: TRBV5-4; CDR3: ASSSRQTNYGYT
size: -; J: TRBJ2-1; V: TRBV15; CDR3: ATSRAGSYNEQF
size: -; J: TRBJ2-5; V: TRBV4-1; CDR3: ASSQDEGRYETQY
size: -; J: TRBJ2-4; V: TRBV5-1; CDR3: AITNGGGLAKNIQY
size: -; J: TRBJ2-7; V: TRBV4-1; CDR3: ASSQEKREGQYEQY
size: -; J: TRBJ1-1; V: TRBV10-3; CDR3: AISESRIEAF
size: -; J: TRBJ1-3; V: TRBV20-1; CDR3: SAWDRGGNTIY
size: -; J: TRBJ2-2; V: TRBV11-2; CDR3: ASSFASGWGLLRELF
size: -; J: TRBJ2-3; V: TRBV29-1; CDR3: SAVTSGAPDTQY
size: -; J: TRBJ2-1; V: TRBV29-1; CDR3: SVDWGSEQF
size: -; J: TRBJ1-3; V: TRBV9; CDR3: ASSVEGSAGNTIY
size: -; J: TRBJ1-2; V: TRBV3-1; CDR3: ASSQRERSTYGYT
size: -; J: TRBJ1-5; V: TRBV15; CDR3: ATSRTVSNQPQH
size: -; J: TRBJ2-6; V: TRBV15; CDR3: ATSAGANVLT
size: -; J: TRBJ2-5; V: TRBV25-1; CDR3: ASSPGWGLETQY
size: -; J: TRBJ2-2; V: TRBV5-4; CDR3: ASQIDRANTGELF
size: once; J: TRBJ1-4; V: TRBV5-6; CDR3: ASSLGEANEKLF
size: -; J: TRBJ1-5; V: TRBV5-1; CDR3: ASSFEPREPQH
size: -; J: TRBJ1-2; V: TRBV7-9; CDR3: ASSPKTGLGYGYT
size: once; J: TRBJ2-3; V: TRBV20-1; CDR3: SAAIGAGDTQY
size: -; J: TRBJ2-5; V: TRBV14; CDR3: ASSPLMSAEETQY
size: -; J: TRBJ1-5; V: TRBV20-1; CDR3: SASGGANQPQH
size: -; J: TRBJ1-1; V: TRBV6-5; CDR3: ASSYSSGGTEAF
size: -; J: TRBJ2-7; V: TRBV28; CDR3: ATRTATYEQY
size: -; J: TRBJ2-1; V: TRBV29-1; CDR3: SAAGGLAGASSYNEQF
size: -; J: TRBJ1-1; V: TRBV3-1; CDR3: ASSLRGRAF
size: -; J: TRBJ1-2; V: TRBV20-1; CDR3: SATRTTYGYT
size: -; J: TRBJ2-1; V: TRBV6-1; CDR3: ASLRDRGPVRDEQF
size: -; J: TRBJ2-1; V: TRBV2; CDR3: ASSGTSRSAYNEQF
size: -; J: TRBJ2-6; V: TRBV29-1; CDR3: SVEDRQGPLEANVLT
size: -; J: TRBJ2-3; V: TRBV7-9; CDR3: ASSKLGDTQY
size: -; J: TRBJ2-7; V: TRBV29-1; CDR3: SVGSDREVYEQY
size: -; J: TRBJ2-7; V: TRBV5-1; CDR3: ASSLTGPVYEQY
size: -; J: TRBJ1-1; V: TRBV28; CDR3: ASESSYAPNTEAF
size: -; J: TRBJ2-4; V: TRBV24-1; CDR3: ATSDLGIQY
size: once; J: TRBJ2-1; V: TRBV28; CDR3: ASSELAGGPGYEQF
size: -; J: TRBJ1-5; V: TRBV2; CDR3: ASSARRGPQH
size: -; J: TRBJ2-1; V: TRBV4-1; CDR3: ATRTGGTNEQF
size: -; J: TRBJ2-1; V: TRBV3-1; CDR3: ASSQFGKSAYNEQF
size: -; J: TRBJ1-2; V: TRBV6-6; CDR3: ASRNRGANYGYT
size: -; J: TRBJ2-5; V: TRBV12-3/TRBV12-4; CDR3: ASRQLGQETQY
size: -; J: TRBJ2-1; V: TRBV20-1; CDR3: SAKRLAVHEQF
size: -; J: TRBJ2-3; V: TRBV5-1; CDR3: ASSSLAGRTDTQY
size: -; J: TRBJ2-1; V: TRBV20-1; CDR3: SANPGAYNEQF
size: once; J: TRBJ1-1; V: TRBV4-1; CDR3: ASSQDPGTGNEAF